These T cell receptor beta chains were read from a single sample in a study of vaccination and CD4 T cells after COVID-19. These TCRs are of unknown antigen specificity. TCRdb reprocessed the PCR reads with MiXCR, giving one entry per CDR3 protein. The table includes more than 9,000 distinct CDR3 sequences, around 40% detected once. Sequencing used cultured CD4+ T cells from blood. The source of these receptors is a human donor with COVID-19. Both conserved end residues are part of each CDR3. The D gene is left open where the match is weak. Only some rows state a clone size, as once, few, many or a class for expanded clones.

size,V,J,D,CDR3,DNA
few,TRBV7-2,TRBJ1-6,.,CASSPRTGVSSYNSPLHF,TGTGCCAGCAGCCCAAGGACGGGGGTTTCGTCCTATAATTCACCCCTCCACTTT
few,TRBV12-3/TRBV12-4,TRBJ2-2,TRBD1,CASSSRTGRTGELFF,TGTGCCAGCAGCTCCCGGACAGGGAGAACCGGGGAGCTGTTTTTT
.,TRBV5-1,TRBJ2-3,.,CASSSGTGSDTQYF,TGCGCCAGCAGCTCCGGGACTGGGTCAGATACGCAGTATTTT
.,TRBV20-1,TRBJ2-3,TRBD2,CSCSWRESTDTQYF,TGCAGTTGCTCATGGCGGGAGAGCACAGATACGCAGTATTTT
.,TRBV11-3,TRBJ2-7,.,CASSLAGPYEQYF,TGTGCCAGCAGCTTAGCCGGTCCCTACGAGCAGTACTTC
.,TRBV5-8,TRBJ2-1,TRBD2,CASSLVSGGYNEQFF,TGTGCCAGCAGCTTGGTTAGCGGGGGATACAATGAGCAGTTCTTC
.,TRBV28,TRBJ1-2,.,CASIRGGSYGYTF,TGTGCCAGCATCAGGGGAGGAAGCTATGGCTACACCTTC
.,TRBV12-3/TRBV12-4,TRBJ1-1,TRBD1,CASSPSDRGNTEAFF,TGTGCCAGCAGTCCTTCCGACAGGGGGAACACTGAAGCTTTCTTT
.,TRBV7-6,TRBJ2-1,.,CASSPDLAEQFF,TGTGCCAGCAGCCCGGACCTGGCGGAGCAGTTCTTC
few,TRBV7-3,TRBJ2-7,TRBD2,CASGPHAGGANEQYF,TGTGCCAGCGGGCCGCATGCGGGGGGGGCCAACGAGCAGTACTTC
.,TRBV7-7,TRBJ2-2,.,CASSPTGSNTGELFF,TGTGCTAGCAGCCCTACAGGTTCGAACACCGGGGAGCTGTTTTTT
few,TRBV6-2/TRBV6-3,TRBJ2-1,.,CASSLLTSLNEQFF,TGTGCCAGCAGTCTCCTGACCAGTCTCAATGAGCAGTTCTTC
.,TRBV6-4,TRBJ1-2,TRBD1,CASTPDRGQGGYTF,TGTGCCAGCACTCCGGACAGGGGGCAAGGTGGCTACACCTTC
few,TRBV7-2,TRBJ1-2,TRBD1,CASSLDRADYGYTF,TGTGCCAGCAGCTTGGACAGGGCGGACTATGGCTACACCTTC
few,TRBV7-9,TRBJ1-4,.,CASSLVEKLFF,TGTGCCAGCAGCTTAGTCGAAAAACTGTTTTTT
.,TRBV2,TRBJ1-2,.,CASSEVGVGYTF,TGTGCCAGCAGTGAAGTCGGGGTTGGCTACACCTTC
few,TRBV19,TRBJ1-1,.,CASTLSFNTEAFF,TGTGCCAGTACCTTGTCGTTTAACACTGAAGCTTTCTTT
few,TRBV12-3/TRBV12-4,TRBJ1-1,.,CASSFSVFAFF,TGTGCCAGCAGTTTTTCCGTTTTCGCTTTCTTT
.,TRBV6-1,TRBJ2-6,.,CASREDLAGANVLTF,TGTGCCAGCAGAGAGGACTTGGCAGGGGCCAACGTCCTGACTTTC
medium-sized,TRBV6-1,TRBJ1-2,.,CASSEMGSGGYTF,TGTGCCAGCAGTGAAATGGGTAGTGGTGGCTACACCTTC
.,TRBV15,TRBJ2-7,.,CATSRGQVSYEQYF,TGTGCCACCAGCAGAGGGCAGGTCTCCTACGAGCAGTACTTC
.,TRBV4-3,TRBJ2-5,TRBD2,CASSPSSGLAGETQYF,TGCGCCAGCAGCCCAAGCTCGGGTCTAGCGGGAGAGACCCAGTACTTC
few,TRBV7-2,TRBJ2-5,.,CASSLPEYETQYF,TGTGCCAGCAGCTTGCCAGAATACGAGACCCAGTACTTC
few,TRBV7-9,TRBJ1-5,TRBD1,CATATAGGGGNQPQHF,TGTGCTACAGCGACGGCAGGGGGCGGTGGCAATCAGCCCCAGCATTTT
.,TRBV12-3/TRBV12-4,TRBJ1-5,TRBD1,CASRLTGLLNQPQHF,TGTGCCAGCAGATTGACAGGGTTACTCAATCAGCCCCAGCATTTT
.,TRBV20-1,TRBJ2-5,.,CSAPVGQRETQYF,TGCAGTGCCCCCGTTGGACAGAGGGAGACCCAGTACTTC
few,TRBV5-4,TRBJ2-2,TRBD1,CASSPPGQGATGELFF,TGTGCCAGCAGCCCTCCGGGACAGGGGGCGACCGGGGAGCTGTTTTTT
once,TRBV7-9,TRBJ2-6,TRBD1,CASSLGQGPSGANVLTF,TGTGCCAGCAGCCTGGGACAGGGCCCCTCTGGGGCCAACGTCCTGACTTTC
.,TRBV11-2,TRBJ1-1,.,CASSLERGNWDSTFF,TGTGCCAGCAGCTTAGAACGGGGAAATTGGGACTCGACTTTCTTT